Each of the 21 T cell receptor beta chains below was sequenced from the same sample in a study of neurological immune-mediated disorders. TCRdb passed the 5' RACE reads through MiXCR, listing each CDR3 protein once. The sample includes about 50,000 distinct CDR3 sequences, 15% to 20% seen only once; the top ten take roughly 4.5%. Sequenced: PBMCs. These receptors were taken from a man in his 60s in good health.

This clonotype was recorded at least ten times. In DNA, the CDR3 is TGCGCCAGCAGGGCGTGGGAGGACATCGATCAGCCCCAGCATTTT. Protein sequence: CASRAWEDIDQPQHF. The chain employs TRBV4-1 and TRBJ1-5; tentative D call: TRBD1 (5 bases). The germline CDR1 and CDR2 sequences are MGHRA and YSYEKL. The CDR3 sequence is 15 residues long. With 6 bases removed from V and 5 bases from J, the gap between germline ends came to 17 bases.

The table lists this clonotype with many counts. This rearrangement joins TRBV3-1 to TRBJ2-2; D is unclear. Trimming took off 4 bases at V and 6 bases at J, with 15 bases between the two ends. Germline-derived CDR1 and CDR2 are LGHDT and YNNKEL (reference sequence). The CDR3 loop spans 15 amino acids. CDR3 loop: CASSPDMTLAGELFF. DNA of the CDR3: TGTGCCAGCAGCCCCGACATGACCCTCGCCGGGGAGCTGTTTTTT.

J is TRBJ2-1 and V is TRBV29-1; D is perhaps TRBD2 (6 bases). The CDR3 totals 12 residues. V was trimmed by 8 bases and J by 9 bases, leaving 17 bases between them. Germline V lookup: CDR1 SQVTM, CDR2 ANQGSEA. The chain's CDR3 is CSTSGGTVEQFF. In DNA, the CDR3 is TGCAGCACATCAGGCGGGACTGTTGAGCAGTTCTTC.

This clonotype was seen repeatedly, ten times or more. The J gene is TRBJ2-3, the V gene TRBV4-2; possibly TRBD2 for D (5 bases). Trimming took 0 bases from V and 4 from J, leaving 14 bases between them. The length of the CDR3 is 16 residues. Germline CDR1 is LGHNA and CDR2 is YNFKEQ. CDR3 DNA: TGTGCCAGCAGCCAAGATCTTTTGGGAGTCTCAGATACGCAGTATTTT. It yields the protein CASSQDLLGVSDTQYF.

This clonotype came up many times. V gene TRBV28 combines with J gene TRBJ2-1; TRBD2 matches at 10 bases. Losses at the gene ends were 5 bases for V and 11 bases for J; bases not matched to a gene: 15. The CDR3 is 16 amino acids. CDR1 is MDHEN, CDR2 SYDVKM, per germline. CDR3 coding DNA: TGTGCCAGCAGTCCCACGGGGACTAGCGCAGGCCCAAAGCAGTTCTTC. Encoded protein: CASSPTGTSAGPKQFF.

This clonotype was recorded many times. The rearrangement joins TRBV15 to TRBJ1-5; 7 bases align to TRBD1. V shed 0 bases, J shed 7 bases, and the junction held 9 bases outside the gene matches. The CDR3 has 16 amino acids. Germline values: CDR1 LNHNV, CDR2 YYDKDF (reference sequence). The DNA for the CDR3 is TGTGCCACCAGCAGAGATATGGCCAGGGGGAACCAGCCCCAGCATTTT. It is translated as CATSRDMARGNQPQHF.

There are many counts of this clonotype. This chain connects TRBV28 to TRBJ1-5, with D perhaps matching TRBD1 (5 bases). The CDR3 contains 15 residues. Germline lookup yields CDR1 MDHEN and CDR2 SYDVKM. V dropped 6 bases and J dropped 3 bases, with 15 bases sitting between them. CDR3 protein: CASRALGGVNQPQHF. As DNA, the CDR3 is TGTGCCAGCAGGGCCCTAGGAGGGGTCAATCAGCCCCAGCATTTT.

The table lists this clonotype with many counts. The chain carries TRBV7-2 and TRBJ1-4, with TRBD1 identical over 7 bases. This CDR3 spans 14 amino acids. Germline loops: CDR1 SGHTA, CDR2 FQGNSA. The V gene end was trimmed by 5 bases and the J gene end by 8 bases; junction bases not matched to a gene: 8. The CDR3 region has the DNA TGTGCCAGCAGCCTAACATCAGGGGGAGAAAAACTGTTTTTT. Translated: CASSLTSGGEKLFF. Complete variable domain (other parts from reference TRBV7-2 and TRBJ1-4): GAGVSQSPSNKVTEKGKDVELRCDPISGHTALYWYRQSLGQGLEFLIYFQGNSAPDKSGLPSDRFSAERTGGSVSTLTIQRTQQEDSAVYLCASSLTSGGEKLFFGSGTQLSVL.

This clonotype was picked up many times. The chain has TRBV12-3 or TRBV12-4 and TRBJ2-1; 10 bases are shared with TRBD2. The CDR3 sequence is 18 residues long. With 0 bases clipped from V and 0 bases from J, the junction kept 5 bases outside the gene matches. The CDR3 nucleotides are TGTGCCAGCAGTTTAGCTAGCGGGAGGATGAGCTCCTACAATGAGCAGTTCTTC. It is translated as CASSLASGRMSSYNEQFF.

Ten or more counts support this clonotype. The J gene is TRBJ2-7, the V gene TRBV12-3 or TRBV12-4, with 7 positions matching TRBD1. The CDR3 sequence is 14 residues long. J gave up 3 bases and V 8 bases, and 10 bases lay outside the gene matches. In DNA form, the CDR3 reads TGTGCCAGCGGTCCCGAAGGGGGCCTCTACGAGCAGTACTTC. Translation gives CASGPEGGLYEQYF.

At least ten counts were recorded for this clonotype. This chain links TRBV13 with TRBJ2-7; D ambiguous. Trimming pared 2 bases from V and 2 bases from J, leaving 10 bases between. CDR1 is PRHDT, CDR2 FYEKMQ, per germline (reference sequence). The CDR3 consists of 14 residues. The CDR3 sequence is CASSLNSGPYEQYF. The CDR3, as DNA: TGTGCCAGCAGCTTAAATTCCGGCCCCTACGAGCAGTACTTC.

The V and J genes are TRBV10-3 and TRBJ2-3, with D maybe TRBD2 (5 bases). CDR3 length: 16 residues. Germline V gene lookup returns CDR1 ENHRY and CDR2 SYGVKD. V was trimmed by 3 bases and J by 3 bases, leaving 16 bases between them. CDR3 bases: TGTGCCATCAGTGATCCCAGAGGCACGGGGACAGATACGCAGTATTTT. Translating gives CAISDPRGTGTDTQYF.

This clonotype was recorded many times. V gene TRBV20-1 combines with J gene TRBJ2-1; 8 positions match TRBD2. The CDR3 contains 18 residues. The germline V gene encodes CDR1 DFQATT and CDR2 SNEGSKA (reference sequence). J gave up 2 bases and V 5 bases, and 17 bases lay outside the gene matches. CDR3 loop: CSAALAGTSPAAYNEQFF. As DNA, the CDR3 is TGCAGTGCTGCTTTAGCGGGGACATCCCCCGCGGCCTACAATGAGCAGTTCTTC.

Comment on this clonotype: Just one base apart from a much larger clone, this may be a read error. V is TRBV20-1 and J is TRBJ2-5; D is unresolved. This CDR3 spans 12 amino acids. V lost 4 bases and J 3 bases, leaving 9 bases between the germline ends. CDR1 and CDR2 from the germline V gene are DFQATT and SNEGSKA (reference sequence). The CDR3 DNA reads as TGCAGTGCTACTAGAGACAAAGAGACCCAGTACTTC. It encodes CSATRDKETQYF.

This clonotype was detected ten times or more. The chain has TRBV6-5 and TRBJ2-5, with D perhaps TRBD2 (6 bases). The CDR3 spans 14 residues. V was cut by 6 bases and J by 3 bases, with 14 bases left in between. Germline assignment: CDR1 MNHEY and CDR2 SVGAGI. The CDR3 region has the DNA TGTGCCAGCAGGGGTAGCGGAGGGGAAGAGACCCAGTACTTC. It translates to CASRGSGGEETQYF.

This clonotype has only a few counts. A much larger clone is a single base away; this may be a read error. This rearrangement joins TRBV28 to TRBJ2-7, with 8 bases aligning to TRBD1. Germline-derived CDR1 and CDR2 are MDHEN and SYDVKM. The junction had 8 bases not matched to a gene; V was cut back by 6 bases and J by 4 bases. CDR3 size: 14 residues. CDR3 nucleotides: TGTGCCAGCAGCCTCGTGACAGGGGCGTACGAGCAGTACTTC. It encodes CASSLVTGAYEQYF.

This clonotype was detected many times. The chain couples TRBV20-1 to TRBJ1-4, with D uncertain. Germline values: CDR1 DFQATT, CDR2 SNEGSKA (reference sequence). This CDR3 is 16 amino acids long. Trimming cost V 0 bases and J 3 bases, with 14 bases left between them. The CDR3 spells CSARDLGYRANEKLFF. The CDR3 DNA sequence: TGCAGTGCTAGAGATCTAGGGTATCGGGCTAATGAAAAACTGTTTTTT.

This clonotype was observed at least ten times. The J gene is TRBJ2-6, the V gene TRBV5-1; D is uncertain. Germline CDR1 reads SGHRS; CDR2 reads YFSETQ. V was shortened by 0 bases and J by 2 bases, with 6 bases between the two germline ends. This CDR3 comprises 15 residues. CDR3 DNA: TGCGCCAGCAGCTTGGGGGTCGCTGGGGCCAACGTCCTGACTTTC. This translates into CASSLGVAGANVLTF. Full variable domain (rest looked up from reference TRBV5-1 and TRBJ2-6): KAGVTQTPRYLIKTRGQQVTLSCSPISGHRSVSWYQQTPGQGLQFLFEYFSETQRNKGNFPGRFSGRQFSNSRSEMNVSTLELGDSALYLCASSLGVAGANVLTFGAGSRLTVL.

This clonotype was seen many times. The chain couples TRBV7-6 to TRBJ1-6; possibly TRBD1 for D (5 bases). CDR1 is SGHVS, CDR2 FNYEAQ, per germline. The CDR3 covers 16 residues. Trimming shortened V by 4 bases and J by 11 bases, and 21 bases separated the two germline ends. The CDR3 region has the DNA TGTGCCAGCAGCTCCACCCCGGGGGGGGTTTCCACACCCCTCCACTTT. Its protein is CASSSTPGGVSTPLHF. The variable domain in full, completed from reference TRBV7-6 and TRBJ1-6, reads GAGVSQSPRYKVTKRGQDVALRCDPISGHVSLYWYRQALGQGPEFLTYFNYEAQQDKSGLPNDRFSAERPEGSISTLTIQRTEQRDSAMYRCASSSTPGGVSTPLHFGNGTRLTVT.

This clonotype was observed at least ten times. The V gene is TRBV4-2, the J gene TRBJ2-1, with D possibly matching TRBD2 (5 bases). From germline, CDR1 is LGHNA and CDR2 YNFKEQ. The V gene lost 0 bases and the J gene lost 0 bases, with 15 bases spanning the gap. The CDR3 extends over 18 amino acids. Written as DNA, the CDR3 is TGTGCCAGCAGCCAAGATGGAGGACTTTCTATCTCCTACAATGAGCAGTTCTTC. This codes for CASSQDGGLSISYNEQFF.

The V gene is TRBV6-5, the J gene TRBJ2-3; maybe TRBD2 (5 bases). V gave up 10 bases and J gave up 0 bases, with 20 bases separating them. Germline V gene data show CDR1 as MNHEY and CDR2 as SVGAGI. CDR3 length: 16 residues. The CDR3 region has the DNA TGTGCCACCAAGCCCTCTAGCCCGGGTAGCACAGATACGCAGTATTTT. This sequence encodes CATKPSSPGSTDTQYF.